These T cell receptor beta chains were read from a single sample in a study of T-cell reconstitution after alpha-beta-depleted transplantation in children. TCRdb passed the PCR reads through MiXCR, listing each CDR3 protein once. The sample has more than 400,000 distinct CDR3 sequences, around 10% seen once. The sequencing here drew on PBMCs, mostly from graft donor cells, taken 180 days after TCRalphabeta/CD19-depleted stem cell transplant. All receptors derive from a female patient between 2 and 15 years old who had a stem cell transplant for aplastic anemia, so the T cells may come from the graft donor. Both conserved end residues are trimmed from each CDR3. A D gene is named only where the DNA matches it firmly.

J | D | V | CDR3
TRBJ2-7 | TRBD2 | TRBV7-2 | ASSRIAGEPYEQY
TRBJ1-1 | - | TRBV29-1 | SAERENTEAF
TRBJ2-7 | TRBD1 | TRBV5-1 | ASSLFGTESSEQY
TRBJ1-5 | TRBD1 | TRBV5-8 | ASSRQPGQGFNQPQH
TRBJ1-1 | TRBD1 | TRBV7-2 | ASSLRTGAGNTEAF
TRBJ2-7 | - | TRBV18 | ASSPQERYEQY
TRBJ2-1 | - | TRBV7-6 | ASSATSSYNEQF
TRBJ1-5 | TRBD1 | TRBV7-8 | ASSFQPGTGRYNQPQH
TRBJ2-7 | TRBD2 | TRBV3-1 | ASSHPGGGSYEQY
TRBJ2-3 | TRBD1 | TRBV4-3 | ASSRAGTGAADTQY
TRBJ1-1 | - | TRBV27 | ASSLGGLLDTEAF
TRBJ1-1 | - | TRBV14 | ASSASTSTEAF
TRBJ2-5 | - | TRBV6-2/TRBV6-3 | ASRRGLQETQY
TRBJ1-5 | TRBD1 | TRBV12-3/TRBV12-4 | ASSPSGTAAQH
TRBJ1-6 | TRBD1 | TRBV29-1 | SVAQGANSPLH
TRBJ1-4 | - | TRBV14 | ASSHYEKLF
TRBJ2-3 | - | TRBV7-1 | ASSSQVSSDTQY
TRBJ2-2 | TRBD1 | TRBV10-3 | AISETPETGLSGELF
TRBJ2-1 | TRBD1 | TRBV7-6 | ASSRTGGYNEQF
TRBJ2-7 | TRBD2 | TRBV5-1 | ASSLALGAGGLYEQY
TRBJ2-7 | - | TRBV20-1 | SAEMGAQSSYEQY
TRBJ1-2 | TRBD1 | TRBV12-3/TRBV12-4 | ASSLTGDEGYT
TRBJ2-3 | - | TRBV5-1 | ASSRGPSTDTQY
TRBJ1-4 | - | TRBV28 | ASSRGGDEKLF
TRBJ1-1 | - | TRBV4-3 | ASSQEDRRGEAF
TRBJ2-1 | TRBD2 | TRBV7-2 | ASSYRTSDNEQF
TRBJ1-2 | TRBD1 | TRBV7-6 | ASSRGQGGDGYT
TRBJ2-3 | TRBD2 | TRBV7-8 | ASSFLAGGPTDTQY
TRBJ2-7 | - | TRBV11-1 | ASSPGTADEQY
TRBJ2-2 | TRBD2 | TRBV10-3 | AINTAGVGAGELF
TRBJ2-7 | TRBD2 | TRBV29-1 | SVVIMRGLGYEQY
TRBJ2-2 | - | TRBV4-3 | ASSHLGGGELF
TRBJ2-1 | - | TRBV24-1 | ATSDPSSRGADEQF
TRBJ2-1 | TRBD2 | TRBV6-1 | ASSLAGGDNEQF
TRBJ2-3 | TRBD2 | TRBV20-1 | SAPGTSGPITGTDTQY
TRBJ1-1 | - | TRBV29-1 | SVVTGAEAF
TRBJ1-2 | TRBD1 | TRBV2 | ASSAQGAKSYGYT
TRBJ1-1 | - | TRBV20-1 | SARRTNTEAF
TRBJ1-1 | - | TRBV6-2/TRBV6-3 | ASTAYTEAF